This T cell receptor (beta chain) derives from a study of T cell changes during pregnancy in multiple sclerosis. The assay was immunoSEQ multiplex PCR, and TCRdb's table has in-frame clones only and misses some. The table records tens of thousands of clones, approximately 91% of them present only once. V lost 5 bases to trimming and J lost 5 bases; unmatched junction nucleotides: 7. Germline V gene data show CDR1 as LNHDA and CDR2 as SQIVND (reference sequence). This CDR3 region has 14 residues. The origin of this receptor is a female donor with multiple sclerosis, enrolled in a pregnancy study. This specimen was peripheral blood, taken in the third trimester of pregnancy. This chain connects TRBV19 to TRBJ1-1, with 8 bases lining up with TRBD1. The CDR3 DNA reads TGTGCCAGTAGTTTCGGACAGGGCTGGACTGAAGCTTTCTTT. Translated, it gives CASSFGQGWTEAFF.